These 32 T cell receptor beta chains were all obtained from the same sample, sequenced in a study of cytomegalovirus exposure and HLA in healthy donors. With 60 Vbeta and 13 Jbeta primers, the PCR was carried out. Measured with immunoSEQ multiplex PCR; TCRdb has only the in-frame clones, and not every one. The sample lists under 200,000 clones, 81% occurring once. The specimen sequenced was PBMCs. The source is a woman aged 45-60 years in good health and CMV-seronegative.

The V gene is TRBV2, the J gene TRBJ2-7; TRBD1 aligns across 9 bases. Germline values: CDR1 SNHLY, CDR2 FYNNEI. CDR3 length equals 14 residues. V lost 4 bases to trimming and J lost 3 bases; unmatched junction nucleotides: 4. CDR3 DNA: TGTGCCAGCAGTGTAGCGGACAGGGGCTACGAGCAGTACTTC. It codes for CASSVADRGYEQYF.

This clone was seen just once. The chain is built from TRBV5-4 and TRBJ1-1; 7 bases map to TRBD1. V lost 2 bases to trimming and J lost 4 bases; unmatched junction nucleotides: 8. Per the germline V gene, CDR1 is SGHNT and CDR2 is YYREEE (reference sequence). This CDR3 has 15 amino acids. CDR3 residues: CASSFQQGSLTEAFF. The CDR3 coding sequence is TGTGCCAGCAGCTTTCAACAGGGGAGCCTCACTGAAGCTTTCTTT.

The rearrangement links TRBV12-5 to TRBJ1-6, with unresolved D. This CDR3 comprises 15 residues. V was cut by 7 bases and J by 5 bases, with 15 bases left in between. CDR1 is LGHNT, CDR2 FRNRAP, per germline. The CDR3 sequence: CASDNTPHDNSPLHF. CDR3 coding DNA: TGTGCTAGTGACAATACCCCTCATGATAATTCACCCCTCCACTTT.

V and J are TRBV6-1 and TRBJ1-1; D perhaps matches TRBD1 (6 bases). The CDR3 has 13 residues. V shed 6 bases and J shed 3 bases, with 11 bases lying between them. CDR1 MNHNS and CDR2 SASEGT come from the germline V gene. CDR3 sequence reads: CASRQGPHTEAFF. DNA for the CDR3: TGTGCCAGCAGACAGGGTCCCCACACTGAAGCTTTCTTT.

This clone was counted only a few times. The chain has TRBV7-3 and TRBJ1-3, with D maybe TRBD1 (6 bases). Germline values: CDR1 SGHTA, CDR2 FQGTGA. The V end lost 5 bases, the J end lost 2 bases, and 16 bases lay between the germline ends. There are 16 residues in the CDR3. The CDR3 DNA sequence: TGTGCCAGCAGCACCGACAGGCCGCTGACTGGAAACACCATATATTTT. It encodes CASSTDRPLTGNTIYF.

CDR3 in amino acids: CASSPPGGTGELFF. In DNA form, the CDR3 reads TGTGCCAGCTCACCCCCAGGTGGGACCGGGGAGCTGTTTTTT. J is TRBJ2-2 and V is TRBV18; D remains unclear. V was trimmed by 3 bases and J by 5 bases, leaving 10 bases between them. The germline V gene encodes CDR1 KGHSH and CDR2 LQKENI. The CDR3 has 14 amino acids.

The V and J genes are TRBV7-8 and TRBJ2-1, with D tentatively TRBD1 (6 bases). Trimming took 5 bases from V and 8 from J, leaving 28 bases between them. CDR3 size: 18 residues. Germline assignment: CDR1 SGHVS and CDR2 FQNEAQ. The CDR3 loop reads CASSERRVQGDARHEQFF. Written as DNA, the CDR3 is TGTGCCAGCAGCGAGCGCCGAGTACAGGGAGATGCCCGCCATGAGCAGTTCTTC.

The chain combines TRBV5-6 with TRBJ1-1; TRBD1 matches 7 bases. Germline CDR1 reads SGHDT; CDR2 reads YYEEEE. The V gene end was trimmed by 5 bases and the J gene end by 7 bases; junction bases not matched to a gene: 8. The CDR3 length is 13 residues. The CDR3 region has the DNA TGTGCCAGCAGGCGGACAGGACTCTATGAAGCTTTCTTT. This translates into CASRRTGLYEAFF.

This clone was seen at least ten times. The chain has TRBV28 and TRBJ2-1; D ambiguous. Trimming cost V 2 bases and J 5 bases, with 10 bases left between them. Germline lookup yields CDR1 MDHEN and CDR2 SYDVKM. The CDR3 length is 14 residues. The CDR3: CASSLNGRNNEQFF. Written as DNA, the CDR3 is TGTGCCAGCAGTTTAAACGGCAGGAACAATGAGCAGTTCTTC.

The table lists this clone with a few counts. CDR3 protein: CASSPDSRGNQPQHF. CDR3 in DNA: TGCGCCAGCAGCCCGGACAGCCGGGGCAATCAGCCCCAGCATTTT. The V and J genes are TRBV4-1 and TRBJ1-5; D is perhaps TRBD1 (6 bases). The CDR3 covers 15 residues. Per germline, CDR1 MGHRA and CDR2 YSYEKL. Trimming cost V 4 bases and J 2 bases, with 12 bases left between them.

The chain combines TRBV6-5 with TRBJ1-2, with TRBD1 as a possible D gene (6 bases). V shed 4 bases and J shed 4 bases, with 16 bases lying between them. This CDR3 is 15 amino acids long. Germline values: CDR1 MNHEY, CDR2 SVGAGI. CDR3 sequence reads: CASSFEGGVGYGYTF. CDR3 in DNA: TGTGCCAGCAGTTTCGAAGGGGGGGTTGGCTATGGCTACACCTTC.

V and J are TRBV27 and TRBJ1-5; D is uncertain. This CDR3 is 15 amino acids long. CDR1 is MNHEY, CDR2 SMNVEV, per germline (reference sequence). Trimming took off 6 bases at V and 2 bases at J, with 14 bases between the two ends. The CDR3 here is CASSRYRTGNQPQHF. CDR3 sequence (DNA): TGTGCCAGCAGCCGTTACAGAACGGGCAATCAGCCCCAGCATTTT.

This clone turned up a few times. The chain joins TRBV30 to TRBJ2-7; a weak D match, TRBD1 (5 bases). The CDR3 is 14 amino acids. In germline, CDR1 is GTSNPN, CDR2 SVGIG (reference sequence). V lost 0 bases and J 0 bases, leaving 9 bases between the germline ends. CDR3 loop: CAWSVSDNSYEQYF. CDR3 sequence (DNA): TGTGCCTGGAGTGTATCGGACAACTCCTACGAGCAGTACTTC.

J is TRBJ1-4 and V is TRBV5-1; 7 bases agree with TRBD1. Germline V gene data show CDR1 as SGHRS and CDR2 as YFSETQ. The CDR3 consists of 16 residues. With V trimmed by 4 bases and J by 8 bases, 14 bases remained unmatched. For the CDR3, the DNA is TGCGCCAGCAGCCCAGACAGGGTCGATGGTGGCGAAAAACTGTTTTTT. Its protein is CASSPDRVDGGEKLFF.

V usage is TRBV6-1 and J usage is TRBJ2-7; 8 nucleotides agree with TRBD2. The V segment lost 5 bases and the J segment 6 bases; nucleotides outside the gene matches: 9. This CDR3 contains 14 residues. The germline CDR1 and CDR2 sequences are MNHNS and SASEGT. CDR3 in amino acids: CASSFAGTSLEQYF. CDR3 bases: TGTGCCAGCAGTTTTGCCGGGACTAGTCTCGAGCAGTACTTC.

V gene TRBV7-2 combines with J gene TRBJ2-3; 7 bases map to TRBD2. The CDR3 is 15 residues long. Per germline, CDR1 SGHTA and CDR2 FQGNSA. The ends lost 5 bases at V and 3 bases at J; junction bases unmatched: 8. CDR3 loop: CASSRGELETDTQYF. In DNA, the CDR3 is TGTGCCAGCAGCCGGGGGGAACTTGAAACAGATACGCAGTATTTT.

The chain has TRBV28 and TRBJ2-7, with 12 positions matching TRBD1. Germline trimming cut 3 bases from V and 5 bases from J; bases unmatched to any gene: 5. This CDR3 comprises 15 residues. The germline V gene has CDR1 MDHEN and CDR2 SYDVKM. The CDR3 loop reads CASSFPGTGGHEQYF. The CDR3 DNA follows: TGTGCCAGCAGTTTTCCCGGGACAGGGGGCCACGAGCAGTACTTC.

This chain joins TRBV19 and TRBJ1-5, with a tentative D call TRBD1 (5 bases). Germline CDR1 and CDR2: LNHDA and SQIVND (reference sequence). The length of the CDR3 is 15 residues. With 7 bases removed from V and 2 bases from J, the gap between germline ends came to 15 bases. The CDR3 DNA reads TGTGCCAGTACTCTTAACGGAGGGGGCAATCAGCCCCAGCATTTT. It translates to CASTLNGGGNQPQHF.

The chain uses TRBV11-2 and TRBJ1-6, with D unclear. From germline, CDR1 is SGHAT and CDR2 FQNNGV. CDR3 size: 14 residues. V was shortened by 4 bases and J by 10 bases, with 14 bases between the two germline ends. The CDR3 region has the DNA TGTGCCAGCAGCTCAGGCTACCTTGGGTCACCCCTCCACTTT. As protein: CASSSGYLGSPLHF.

This clone was seen more than once but under ten times. The chain recombines TRBV11-2 with TRBJ2-2; possibly TRBD1 for D (5 bases). V gave up 4 bases and J gave up 1 base, with 10 bases separating them. The CDR3 totals 15 residues. Germline-derived CDR1 and CDR2 are SGHAT and FQNNGV. Here the CDR3 DNA reads TGTGCCAGCAGCTACCTCACAGGGAACACCGGGGAGCTGTTTTTT. Protein: CASSYLTGNTGELFF.

This clone turned up a few times. V and J are TRBV6-1 and TRBJ2-7, with TRBD1 matching over 7 bases. This CDR3 region has 14 residues. With 5 bases clipped from V and 4 bases from J, the junction kept 8 bases outside the gene matches. Germline lookup yields CDR1 MNHNS and CDR2 SASEGT. CDR3 DNA: TGTGCCAGCAGTAGTCACAGGGGAGAGTACGAGCAGTACTTC. Translating it yields CASSSHRGEYEQYF.

The genes are TRBV28 and TRBJ1-2; 9 bases fit TRBD1. This CDR3 spans 15 amino acids. Trimming at V came to 7 bases and at J to 7 bases, leaving 13 bases not matched to a gene. Germline-derived CDR1 and CDR2 are MDHEN and SYDVKM. CDR3 nucleotides: TGTGCCAGCACCCTTCCCGGACAGGGGTTCTCTGGCTACACCTTC. It translates to CASTLPGQGFSGYTF.

V and J are TRBV5-4 and TRBJ2-1; TRBD2 matches at 11 bases. Per the germline V gene, CDR1 is SGHNT and CDR2 is YYREEE (reference sequence). After removal of 0 bases from V and 4 bases from J, the junction contained 6 bases not matched to a gene. The CDR3 totals 17 residues. This CDR3 reads CASSLAGGLAVYNEQFF. CDR3 coding DNA: TGTGCCAGCAGCTTGGCCGGGGGACTAGCGGTATACAATGAGCAGTTCTTC.

The gene calls are TRBV5-1 and TRBJ1-4; TRBD1 might be the D (6 bases). Trimming pared 4 bases from V and 7 bases from J, leaving 17 bases between. The CDR3 sequence is 15 residues long. CDR1 SGHRS and CDR2 YFSETQ come from the germline V gene. This CDR3 is CASSPWPGEGEKLFF. Here the CDR3 DNA reads TGCGCCAGCAGCCCATGGCCAGGGGAAGGTGAAAAACTGTTTTTT.

CDR3 nucleotide sequence: TGTGCCAGCAGCCCGGACAGGGGAATATATCAGCCCCAGCATTTT. It specifies CASSPDRGIYQPQHF. V usage is TRBV6-6 and J usage is TRBJ1-5, with 9 bases lining up with TRBD1. Germline values: CDR1 MNHNY, CDR2 SVGAGI (reference sequence). The CDR3 covers 15 residues. The V segment lost 6 bases and the J segment 5 bases; nucleotides outside the gene matches: 8.

The V and J genes are TRBV29-1 and TRBJ1-2; D not certain. This CDR3 is built from 13 residues. V lost 6 bases and J lost 4, with 15 bases in between. The germline V gene has CDR1 SQVTM and CDR2 ANQGSEA. CDR3 nucleotide sequence: TGCAGCGTCCGGGTCTCCGGTAGCTATGGCTACACCTTC. This encodes CSVRVSGSYGYTF.

The chain carries TRBV28 and TRBJ1-1, with D perhaps matching TRBD1 (5 bases). The CDR3 spans 12 residues. Trimming left V 7 bases short and J 3 bases short, with 9 bases between. Germline lookup yields CDR1 MDHEN and CDR2 SYDVKM. Written as DNA, the CDR3 is TGTGCCAGCATCCAGGGTTACACTGAAGCTTTCTTT. Residues: CASIQGYTEAFF. The entire variable domain, with the rest obtained from reference TRBV28 and TRBJ1-1, is as follows: DVKVTQSSRYLVKRTGEKVFLECVQDMDHENMFWYRQDPGLGLRLIYFSYDVKMKEKGDIPEGYSVSREKKERFSLILESASTNQTSMYLCASIQGYTEAFFGQGTRLTVV.

This clone was seen once. The chain joins TRBV19 to TRBJ1-5; TRBD1 aligns across 9 bases. Germline V gene sequence: CDR1 LNHDA, CDR2 SQIVND (reference sequence). The CDR3 sequence is 17 residues long. After removal of 4 bases from V and 0 bases from J, the junction contained 7 bases not matched to a gene. DNA for the CDR3: TGTGCCAGTAGTAGACAGGGGGACTCTTATAGCAATCAGCCCCAGCATTTT. Protein product: CASSRQGDSYSNQPQHF.

Worth noting for this clone: Other DNA sequences in the sample encode the same CDR3. This chain joins TRBV7-2 and TRBJ2-5; TRBD2 matches at 11 bases. The J segment lost 2 bases and the V segment lost 0 bases, leaving 2 bases of the junction unmatched. The CDR3 has 16 amino acids. CDR1 is SGHTA, CDR2 FQGNSA, per germline. The CDR3 DNA reads TGTGCCAGCAGCTTAGCTGGGACTAGCGGACAAGAGACCCAGTACTTC. This codes for CASSLAGTSGQETQYF.

The chain carries TRBV2 and TRBJ1-3; perhaps TRBD1 as D (6 bases). Germline V gene data show CDR1 as SNHLY and CDR2 as FYNNEI. Trimming removed 5 bases at V and 1 base at J, with 12 bases between. This CDR3 contains 15 residues. The CDR3 sequence is CASSSVGGSGNTIYF. CDR3 DNA sequence: TGTGCCAGCAGTTCCGTAGGGGGATCTGGAAACACCATATATTTT. The variable domain in full, with the rest retrieved from reference TRBV2 and TRBJ1-3, is EPEVTQTPSHQVTQMGQEVILRCVPISNHLYFYWYRQILGQKVEFLVSFYNNEISEKSEIFDDQFSVERPDGSNFTLKIRSTKLEDSAMYFCASSSVGGSGNTIYFGEGSWLTVV.

CDR3 DNA: TGTGCCAGCAGCTTAGATGGCAGCCTCTGGGGGGGAGAGACCCAGTACTTC. Translation: CASSLDGSLWGGETQYF. This rearrangement joins TRBV13 to TRBJ2-5; 7 bases are a match to TRBD2. The CDR3 has 17 amino acids. Germline assignment: CDR1 PRHDT and CDR2 FYEKMQ (reference sequence). The V gene end was trimmed by 1 base and the J gene end by 4 bases; junction bases not matched to a gene: 12.

This clone was detected a few times. This rearrangement joins TRBV5-6 to TRBJ2-1, with D tentatively TRBD1 (5 bases). The CDR3 contains 16 residues. V was pared by 3 bases and J by 7 bases, with 20 bases between. The germline CDR1 and CDR2 sequences are SGHDT and YYEEEE. The CDR3 DNA sequence: TGTGCCAGCAGCTGGGTAACAGGCCCAAACCTAAATGAGCAGTTCTTC. Amino acid sequence: CASSWVTGPNLNEQFF.